The entry that follows covers one T cell receptor beta chain sequence. Vbeta (60) and Jbeta (13) primers were used in the PCR. Sequencing was performed with immunoSEQ multiplex PCR; in TCRdb, only in-frame clones are kept and a portion is missing. The top ten hold about 2.1% of the sample, which has roughly 150,000 clones, 75% to 85% seen once. These data come from a study of cytomegalovirus exposure and HLA in healthy donors. V gave up 8 bases and J gave up 4 bases; unmatched junction bases: 13. The V gene's germline CDR1 is SGHRS and CDR2 YFSETQ. This CDR3 has 16 amino acids. The chain combines TRBV5-1 with TRBJ2-2; 8 bases agree with TRBD1. Sequencing was performed on PBMCs. The sequence was obtained from a woman between 18 and 29 years old in good health and CMV-seronegative. CDR3 bases: TGCGCCAGTAATCGCGGGCAGGGGGCCGGCACCGGGGAGCTGTTTTTT. It is translated as CASNRGQGAGTGELFF. The full variable domain, with the rest looked up from reference TRBV5-1 and TRBJ2-2, is KAGVTQTPRYLIKTRGQQVTLSCSPISGHRSVSWYQQTPGQGLQFLFEYFSETQRNKGNFPGRFSGRQFSNSRSEMNVSTLELGDSALYLCASNRGQGAGTGELFFGEGSRLTVL.